The 17 T cell receptor beta chains given below trace back to one sample, sequenced in a study of molecular identifiers for immune sequencing clone quantification. TCRdb re-called the PCR reads through MiXCR, storing one row per CDR3 protein. The data show about 640,000 distinct CDR3 sequences, just under 20% seen once. The specimen was naive CD8+ T cells from blood, with Jurkat cell RNA spiked in. Subset defined: FACS-sorted CD8+CD4-CCR7+CD45RA+ naive T cells. These receptors came from a human donor in good health. Some libraries in this study had Jurkat cell RNA spiked in.

The V gene is TRBV19, the J gene TRBJ2-1, with 9 bases lining up with TRBD1. V gave up 4 bases and J gave up 6 bases; unmatched junction bases: 4. The germline V gene encodes CDR1 LNHDA and CDR2 SQIVND (reference sequence). The CDR3 is 14 residues long. CDR3 DNA sequence: TGTGCCAGTAGTACACAGGGGGCCCCCAATGAGCAGTTCTTC. Translating it yields CASSTQGAPNEQFF.

The rearrangement links TRBV11-2 to TRBJ2-7, with a tentative D call TRBD1 (6 bases). Germline V gene data show CDR1 as SGHAT and CDR2 as FQNNGV. The CDR3 has 16 residues. Between the trimmed V and J ends, which lost 4 bases and 4 bases, there was a span of 20 bases. CDR3 in amino acids: CASSSSTGLKLYEQYF. CDR3 nucleotide sequence: TGTGCCAGCAGCTCCTCTACAGGGCTGAAGTTGTACGAGCAGTACTTC.

The chain employs TRBV13 and TRBJ2-2; maybe TRBD1 (6 bases). The CDR3 length is 16 residues. The V end was cut by 6 bases, the J end by 4 bases, with 18 bases between. The germline V gene encodes CDR1 PRHDT and CDR2 FYEKMQ (reference sequence). The DNA for the CDR3 is TGTGCCAGCAGGCTGGGGGCCCCGCCATTCACCGGGGAGCTGTTTTTT. This translates into CASRLGAPPFTGELFF.

This clonotype was seen ten or more times. This chain joins TRBV20-1 and TRBJ2-3, with 10 positions matching TRBD2. The CDR3 is 17 residues long. The germline V gene encodes CDR1 DFQATT and CDR2 SNEGSKA (reference sequence). With V trimmed by 0 bases and J by 3 bases, 9 bases remained unmatched. Written as DNA, the CDR3 is TGCAGTGCTAGAGATCGCCTAGCGGGGGCTAGGACAGATACGCAGTATTTT. Protein product: CSARDRLAGARTDTQYF.

The sample holds many counts of this clonotype. This chain links TRBV6-6 with TRBJ1-1, with D possibly TRBD1 on 6 matching bases. V lost 6 bases to trimming and J lost 0 bases, with 14 bases between them. CDR1 MNHNY and CDR2 SVGAGI come from the germline V gene (reference sequence). The CDR3 length is 15 residues. CDR3 residues: CASRTNRELNTEAFF. The DNA for the CDR3 is TGTGCCAGCAGAACCAACAGGGAATTGAACACTGAAGCTTTCTTT.

At least ten counts were recorded for this clonotype. This chain joins TRBV20-1 and TRBJ2-7, with D possibly matching TRBD1 (5 bases). The germline V and J ends were trimmed by 2 bases and 7 bases, with 12 bases remaining between them. Germline values: CDR1 DFQATT, CDR2 SNEGSKA (reference sequence). The CDR3 consists of 12 residues. The DNA of the CDR3 is TGCAGTGCTAGACGAGTTAGGGGAGAGCAGTACTTC. It specifies CSARRVRGEQYF.

Ten or more counts support this clonotype. This chain's CDR3 is CAWTRQGENTIYF. The CDR3 nucleotides read TGTGCCTGGACCAGACAGGGTGAAAACACCATATATTTT. This rearrangement joins TRBV30 to TRBJ1-3, with TRBD1 identical over 7 bases. With 4 bases clipped from V and 6 bases from J, the junction kept 6 bases outside the gene matches. Germline V gene data show CDR1 as GTSNPN and CDR2 as SVGIG (reference sequence). This CDR3 is 13 amino acids long. Looking up the rest from reference TRBV30 and TRBJ1-3 gives the full variable domain: SQTIHQWPATLVQPVGSPLSLECTVEGTSNPNLYWYRQAAGRGLQLLFYSVGIGQISSEVPQNLSASRPQDRQFILSSKKLLLSDSGFYLCAWTRQGENTIYFGEGSWLTVV.

This clonotype has only a few counts. The J gene is TRBJ2-7, the V gene TRBV10-1, with a tentative D call TRBD1 (6 bases). Per the germline V gene, CDR1 is WNHNN and CDR2 is SYGVQD (reference sequence). CDR3 length: 15 amino acids. V lost 6 bases and J 2 bases, leaving 17 bases between the germline ends. The CDR3 spells CASRLGQHEAYEQYF. The CDR3 DNA reads TGCGCCAGCAGACTGGGACAACACGAAGCCTACGAGCAGTACTTC.

This clonotype was counted ten times or more. Here the CDR3 DNA reads TGTGCCAGCAGCCTAGAGGGATGGGTTGAAGACATTCAGTACTTC. Amino acid sequence: CASSLEGWVEDIQYF. The chain carries TRBV9 and TRBJ2-4, with D maybe TRBD2 (5 bases). Germline loops: CDR1 SGDLS, CDR2 YYNGEE. The CDR3 has 15 residues. Trimming left V 4 bases short and J 8 bases short, with 19 bases between. Drawing the rest from reference TRBV9 and TRBJ2-4, the complete variable domain is DSGVTQTPKHLITATGQRVTLRCSPRSGDLSVYWYQQSLDQGLQFLIQYYNGEERAKGNILERFSAQQFPDLHSELNLSSLELGDSALYFCASSLEGWVEDIQYFGAGTRLSVL.

With respect to this clonotype: A clone one base away is much larger, so this may be a read error. The chain recombines TRBV20-1 with TRBJ2-7; 7 nucleotides align to TRBD1. Germline CDR1 and CDR2: DFQATT and SNEGSKA (reference sequence). V lost 6 bases, J lost 3 bases, and 8 bases stayed unmatched. The CDR3 spans 13 residues. Here the CDR3 reads CSAKGTENYEQYF. DNA of the CDR3: TGCAGTGCGAAAGGGACAGAAAACTACGAGCAGTACTTC.

This clonotype came up many times. The V call is TRBV29-1, the J call TRBJ2-7; 9 nucleotides match TRBD1. The CDR3 runs to 12 residues. CDR1 is SQVTM, CDR2 ANQGSEA, per germline. Trimming cost V 5 bases and J 2 bases; bases outside gene matches: 1. The CDR3 sequence is CSVTGGPYEQYF. The CDR3 DNA reads TGCAGCGTTACAGGGGGCCCCTACGAGCAGTACTTC.

Ten or more counts support this clonotype. The chain carries TRBV7-2 and TRBJ2-7; 8 nucleotides match TRBD2. The germline V gene encodes CDR1 SGHTA and CDR2 FQGNSA. The trim removed 5 bases at V and 3 bases at J, leaving 15 bases unmatched. This CDR3 region has 17 residues. CDR3: CASSQTSGYRPDYEQYF. The CDR3 DNA reads as TGTGCCAGCAGCCAAACTAGCGGTTATCGTCCCGACTACGAGCAGTACTTC.

This clonotype was detected ten times or more. The chain joins TRBV6-5 to TRBJ2-3, with 7 bases lining up with TRBD2. Unmatched junction bases numbered 5, after V lost 2 bases and J lost 0 bases. Germline assignment: CDR1 MNHEY and CDR2 SVGAGI. The CDR3 loop spans 16 amino acids. The CDR3, as DNA: TGTGCCAGCAGTTACGGGCCTAGCGGAAGCACAGATACGCAGTATTTT. Translation gives CASSYGPSGSTDTQYF.

To note about this clonotype: A much larger clone differs from this one at a single base, so this may be a read error. CDR3 DNA sequence: TGTGCCGGCAGCTTTCCTCAGAGTTTGAACACTGAAGCTTTCTTT. This codes for CAGSFPQSLNTEAFF. The chain combines TRBV7-8 with TRBJ1-1, with no clear D. The V gene's germline CDR1 is SGHVS and CDR2 FQNEAQ. The CDR3 totals 15 residues.

For this clonotype: Sequence at one end of the junction differs from germline and may be a read error. The genes are TRBV20-1 and TRBJ1-2; D perhaps matches TRBD1 (5 bases). CDR1 is DFQATT and CDR2 is SNEGSKA in the germline V gene (reference sequence). The CDR3 runs 11 residues. The CDR3 DNA reads as TGCAGTTCTAGGGACGGATATGGCTACACCTTC. The encoded protein is CSSRDGYGYTF.

This clonotype was observed at least ten times. This chain uses TRBV7-7 with TRBJ1-1, with a possible D match to TRBD1 (5 bases). Germline values: CDR1 SSHAT, CDR2 FNYEAQ (reference sequence). V lost 5 bases, J lost 8 bases, and 6 bases lay in between. The CDR3 is 10 amino acids. The CDR3 coding sequence is TGTGCCAGCAGCCCAGGGGAAGCTTTCTTT. As protein: CASSPGEAFF.

With respect to this clonotype: The junction differs from germline at one of its ends, possibly a read error. The chain uses TRBV6-1 and TRBJ2-7; 7 bases align to TRBD1. CDR3 length: 14 residues. CDR1 and CDR2 from the germline V gene are MNHNS and SASEGT. This chain's CDR3 is CASSEGTGVYGQYF. The CDR3 bases are TGTGCCAGCAGTGAGGGAACAGGGGTCTACGGGCAGTACTTC.